Listed below are T cell receptor beta chains from one sample, sequenced in a study of OX40 agonist ivuxolimab in advanced cancers. This table comes from immunoSEQ multiplex PCR, and its TCRdb copy is limited to in-frame clones, with some not included. The sample lists tens of thousands of clones, around four fifths seen once, with more than 0.75% in the top ten. The source material was CD4+ or CD8+ T cells sorted from blood, sampled in a trial of the OX40 agonist ivuxolimab. The receptor source for this set is an adult with an advanced solid tumor such as melanoma, head and neck, liver or kidney cancer. Each CDR3 is given with its conserved first and last residue. The D gene is left open where the match is weak.

>.|TRBV10-1|TRBJ1-3
CASGGEISSGNTIYF
TGCGCCAGCGGGGGGGAAATTAGCTCTGGAAACACCATATATTTT
>.|TRBV9|TRBJ2-3
CASSAPERPTDTQYF
TGTGCCAGCAGCGCCCCGGAGCGGCCCACAGATACGCAGTATTTT
>TRBD2|TRBV19|TRBJ2-5
CASSISGGYQETQYF
TGTGCCAGTAGTATAAGCGGGGGTTACCAAGAGACCCAGTACTTC
>.|TRBV9|TRBJ1-2
CASSPSVGGYTF
TGTGCCAGCAGCCCTTCAGTTGGGGGCTACACCTTC
>.|TRBV29-1|TRBJ2-5
CSTHGLGGETQYF
TGCAGCACTCACGGGCTTGGCGGGGAGACCCAGTACTTC
>TRBD1|TRBV30|TRBJ2-1
CAWSTQGTGSFF
TGTGCCTGGAGTACTCAAGGGACAGGGTCGTTCTTC
>.|TRBV29-1|TRBJ1-1
CSVEGGRNTEAFF
TGCAGCGTTGAGGGGGGACGGAACACTGAAGCTTTCTTT
>TRBD1|TRBV7-9|TRBJ2-5
CASSKGQGLSETQYF
TGTGCCAGCAGCAAAGGACAGGGGCTCTCCGAGACCCAGTACTTC
>.|TRBV28|TRBJ1-2
CASMVNRDYGYTF
TGTGCCAGCATGGTGAATCGCGACTATGGCTACACCTTC
>.|TRBV7-9|TRBJ1-6
CASSFGGVTYNSPLHF
TGTGCCAGCAGCTTCGGCGGTGTCACCTATAATTCACCCCTCCACTTT